A selection of T cell receptor beta chains follows, all from one sample in a study of OX40 agonist ivuxolimab in advanced cancers. TCRdb's table, derived via immunoSEQ multiplex PCR, lists solely in-frame clones and lacks some. The sample holds approximately 100,000 clones; around 90% are singletons and the top ten take around 0.85%. The sample in question was CD4+ or CD8+ T cells sorted from blood, obtained in a trial of the OX40 agonist ivuxolimab. These receptors were obtained from an adult with an advanced solid tumor such as melanoma, head and neck, liver or kidney cancer. Each CDR3 is given with its conserved first and last residue.

TRBJ2-4,TRBV19,CASSIRPGTGIGTKNIQYF
TRBJ1-2,TRBV18,CASSPGGNYGYTF
TRBJ1-3,TRBV30,CAWSRQGGNTIYF
TRBJ2-7,TRBV7-2,CASSFGFGGAEQYF
TRBJ2-1,TRBV7-8,CASSRIRDYKFF
TRBJ2-3,TRBV2,CASSDTTGLAGGLALSTDTQYF
TRBJ2-2,TRBV27,CASVGAANTGELFF
TRBJ2-3,TRBV30,CAWRGDRGGSDTQYF
TRBJ2-7,TRBV9,CASSPGASGSYEQYF
TRBJ1-2,TRBV5-6,CASSWSGDYGYTF
TRBJ2-1,TRBV29-1,CSILTGTSGYNEQFF
TRBJ2-1,TRBV28,CASSLASSYNEQFF
TRBJ2-5,TRBV6-5,CASSFGLAGGQETQYF
TRBJ2-5,TRBV19,CASSGTGGTQETQYF
TRBJ1-1,TRBV19,CAGSQGVDTEAFF
TRBJ2-4,TRBV5-8,CASSLEGSGKNIQYF
TRBJ2-5,TRBV7-9,CASTTSGGRETQYF
TRBJ2-7,TRBV4-1,CASSPSTSYEQYF
TRBJ1-3,TRBV10-3,CAITSGTERRNTIYF
TRBJ2-7,TRBV7-9,CASSQFGRREQYF
TRBJ2-1,TRBV5-1,CASSLAYEQFF
TRBJ2-3,TRBV7-2,CASSGAGGRTDTQYF
TRBJ2-1,TRBV9,CASSLINNEQFF
TRBJ2-1,TRBV13,CASSRRDSSPEQFF
TRBJ2-1,TRBV7-8,CASSPTNPGLSRRNEQFF
TRBJ2-1,TRBV5-1,CASSATLLAGGAHEQFF
TRBJ2-3,TRBV29-1,CSVRSDPTDTQYF
TRBJ1-1,TRBV6-5,CASSYSSLNTEAFF
TRBJ1-1,TRBV7-8,CASRGLQGGTEAFF
TRBJ1-5,TRBV2,CASSDLGSNQPQHF
TRBJ1-3,TRBV2,CASRAGFSGNTIYF
TRBJ1-2,TRBV29-1,CSGVGQGTYGYTF
TRBJ1-1,TRBV5-1,CASSLEGHVNTEAFF
TRBJ2-7,TRBV2,CASSAESAGAEQYF
TRBJ2-2,TRBV7-9,CASSPNTGELFF
TRBJ1-6,TRBV5-1,CASSLGQGHSPLHF
TRBJ2-5,TRBV30,CAWTRGLRETQYF
TRBJ1-6,TRBV28,CASSVLLNSPLHF
TRBJ1-6,TRBV28,CASSRDREDSPLHF
TRBJ2-3,TRBV6-1,CASSGGQITDTQYF
TRBJ1-4,TRBV29-1,CSGLRNEKLFF
TRBJ2-7,TRBV6-6,CASTQSHEQYF
TRBJ1-5,TRBV5-1,CASSLSGSLDQPQHF
TRBJ1-3,TRBV10-2,CASSESRGTGNTIYF
TRBJ1-1,TRBV19,CASSEANTEAFF
TRBJ1-1,TRBV6-5,CASSGGSRGTEAFF
TRBJ2-5,TRBV14,CASSRGIQETQYF
TRBJ2-1,TRBV5-4,CASSLDGGGYNEQFF
TRBJ2-7,TRBV7-2,CASSLNPGQKGEQYF
TRBJ1-2,TRBV15,CATSRDLEGLSDYGYTF
TRBJ2-7,TRBV6-1,CASSEYSYEQYF
TRBJ1-1,TRBV19,CASTYKVGEAFF
TRBJ1-6,TRBV23-1,CASSHPLTLGISPRDNSPLHF
TRBJ1-3,TRBV2,CASSGGLRGNTIYF
TRBJ2-1,TRBV11-2,CASSSPWPSNEQFF
TRBJ2-3,TRBV7-2,CASSGTSGGSTDTQYF
TRBJ1-2,TRBV7-9,CASSPTLDSRFLMYTF